The clone carrying this T cell receptor (beta chain) was counted only a few times. Its matching antigen is unknown. These data come from a study of T cell repertoires in cytomegalovirus infection. From germline, CDR1 is MGHRA and CDR2 YSYEKL. The CDR3 extends over 18 amino acids. V lost 0 bases to trimming and J lost 6 bases, with 22 bases between them. In TCRdb, the reads were re-called with MiXCR into one record per CDR3 protein. The table shows about 470,000 distinct CDR3 sequences, with roughly 42% occurring only once. The chain combines TRBV4-1 with TRBJ2-3; possible D gene TRBD2, 6 bases. This sequence originates from a human donor in good health (CMV status not recorded). Some clones in this sample may be carry-over from other donors' samples. Sample: cultured PBMCs, taken from culture after CMV antigen stimulation. The CDR3 nucleotides read TGCGCCAGCAGCCAAGATAGTACTAGCACCTACCTTTGGGATACGCAGTATTTT. As protein: CASSQDSTSTYLWDTQYF.